These 27 T cell receptor beta chains share one sample of origin, sequenced in a study of blood T cell repertoires in COVID-19. The table came from immunoSEQ multiplex PCR; TCRdb's copy has only in-frame clones and leaves some out. The data contain hundreds of thousands of clones, around 87% of them singletons. Material: peripheral blood. The receptors come from a woman between 45 and 65 years old who had recovered from COVID-19.

This clone was recorded only once. J is TRBJ1-6 and V is TRBV15; D may be TRBD1 (6 bases). Trimming stripped 4 bases from V and 10 bases from J, with 14 bases between. This CDR3 spans 14 amino acids. CDR1 LNHNV and CDR2 YYDKDF come from the germline V gene (reference sequence). The CDR3 bases are TGTGCCACCAGCAACGGACAGCCTCTCTCACCCCTCCACTTT. Translation: CATSNGQPLSPLHF. The entire variable domain, with the rest obtained from reference TRBV15 and TRBJ1-6, is as follows: DAMVIQNPRYQVTQFGKPVTLSCSQTLNHNVMYWYQQKSSQAPKLLFHYYDKDFNNEADTPDNFQSRRPNTSFCFLDIRSPGLGDTAMYLCATSNGQPLSPLHFGNGTRLTVT.

For this clone: One end of the junction is discordant with germline, which a read error may explain. The chain has TRBV7-7 and TRBJ2-2; 8 positions match TRBD1. This CDR3 comprises 16 residues. The germline V gene encodes CDR1 SSHAT and CDR2 FNYEAQ (reference sequence). The CDR3 sequence: CASSLGTGFSPGELFF. CDR3 sequence (DNA): TGTGCTAGCAGCCTGGGGACAGGATTCTCGCCCGGGGAGCTGTTTTTT.

The chain carries TRBV5-4 and TRBJ2-2; a weak D match, TRBD1 (6 bases). Looked up from germline, CDR1 is SGHNT and CDR2 is YYREEE (reference sequence). V was clipped by 4 bases and J by 4 bases, with 17 bases between them. The CDR3 covers 16 residues. CDR3: CASSRGSLGATGELFF. As DNA, the CDR3 is TGTGCCAGCAGCCGGGGATCCTTGGGGGCCACCGGGGAGCTGTTTTTT. The variable domain in full, completed from reference TRBV5-4 and TRBJ2-2, reads ETGVTQSPTHLIKTRGQQVTLRCSSQSGHNTVSWYQQALGQGPQFIFQYYREEENGRGNFPPRFSGLQFPNYSSELNVNALELDDSALYLCASSRGSLGATGELFFGEGSRLTVL.

The V call is TRBV5-5, the J call TRBJ1-3; no firm D call. CDR1 is SGHKS, CDR2 YYEKEE, per germline (reference sequence). V dropped 0 bases and J dropped 0 bases, with 10 bases sitting between them. This CDR3 region has 16 residues. The CDR3: CASSLEVRLSGNTIYF. CDR3 bases: TGTGCCAGCAGCTTGGAGGTCAGACTCTCTGGAAACACCATATATTTT. The entire variable domain, with the rest obtained from reference TRBV5-5 and TRBJ1-3, is as follows: DAGVTQSPTHLIKTRGQQVTLRCSPISGHKSVSWYQQVLGQGPQFIFQYYEKEERGRGNFPDRFSARQFPNYSSELNVNALLLGDSALYLCASSLEVRLSGNTIYFGEGSWLTVV.

V and J are TRBV3-1 (or the pseudogene TRBV3-2) and TRBJ1-2; D uncertain. V lost 0 bases and J lost 4, with 12 bases in between. CDR3 length: 15 amino acids. Germline V gene sequence: CDR1 LGHDT, CDR2 YNNKEL (reference sequence). CDR3 sequence reads: CASSQDSGLTYGYTF. The DNA of the CDR3 is TGTGCCAGCAGCCAAGATAGCGGGTTGACCTATGGCTACACCTTC.

The rearrangement uses TRBV5-1 and TRBJ1-1, with TRBD1 identical over 9 bases. J gave up 4 bases and V 4 bases, and 14 bases lay outside the gene matches. The CDR3 is 17 residues long. Germline CDR1 is SGHRS and CDR2 is YFSETQ. The CDR3: CASSQRSRATGGTEAFF. The CDR3 DNA reads as TGCGCCAGCAGCCAAAGGTCGAGGGCGACAGGGGGCACTGAAGCTTTCTTT. Full variable domain (outside the CDR3, taken from reference TRBV5-1 and TRBJ1-1): KAGVTQTPRYLIKTRGQQVTLSCSPISGHRSVSWYQQTPGQGLQFLFEYFSETQRNKGNFPGRFSGRQFSNSRSEMNVSTLELGDSALYLCASSQRSRATGGTEAFFGQGTRLTVV.

The rearrangement links TRBV7-2 to TRBJ2-2; 7 bases match TRBD1. CDR1 is SGHTA, CDR2 FQGNSA, per germline. The CDR3 totals 17 residues. Trimming cost V 0 bases and J 14 bases; bases outside gene matches: 18. The CDR3 protein is CASSLASVDRVDFRLFF. CDR3 coding DNA: TGTGCCAGCAGCTTAGCTTCAGTCGACAGGGTCGACTTCCGACTGTTTTTT.

The CDR3 is CSVGTARHEQYF. In DNA, the CDR3 is TGCAGCGTTGGGACAGCGAGACACGAGCAGTACTTC. The J gene is TRBJ2-7, the V gene TRBV29-1; D might be TRBD1 (6 bases). Deletions cut 4 bases from V and 5 bases from J, with 12 bases between. The germline gives CDR1 SQVTM, CDR2 ANQGSEA. CDR3 length: 12 amino acids.

This clone is a singleton in its sample. This sequence joins TRBV7-2 and TRBJ2-5, with TRBD2 matching 8 bases. The germline V gene encodes CDR1 SGHTA and CDR2 FQGNSA. This CDR3 region has 15 residues. Losses at the gene ends were 5 bases for V and 3 bases for J; bases not matched to a gene: 8. The CDR3 bases are TGTGCCAGCAGCCGGATGGGGCGGGGGGAAGAGACCCAGTACTTC. Translated, it gives CASSRMGRGEETQYF.

The chain couples TRBV10-3 to TRBJ1-1; 8 bases agree with TRBD1. This CDR3 has 13 amino acids. In germline, CDR1 is ENHRY, CDR2 SYGVKD. Trimming at V came to 6 bases and at J to 11 bases, leaving 11 bases not matched to a gene. CDR3 sequence reads: CAISADRDVDAFF. The CDR3 nucleotides are TGTGCCATCAGCGCGGACAGGGATGTGGACGCTTTCTTT.

The chain joins TRBV5-1 to TRBJ1-5; weak D call: TRBD1 (5 bases). CDR1 SGHRS and CDR2 YFSETQ come from the germline V gene. With 4 bases removed from V and 6 bases from J, the gap between germline ends came to 11 bases. The CDR3 length is 13 residues. CDR3 nucleotide sequence: TGCGCCAGCAGCCCGGAAGGGGTTCAGCCCCAGCATTTT. As protein: CASSPEGVQPQHF.

The gene calls are TRBV15 and TRBJ2-7; 8 positions agree with TRBD1. The junction had 4 bases not matched to a gene; V was cut back by 0 bases and J by 0 bases. Germline values: CDR1 LNHNV, CDR2 YYDKDF (reference sequence). CDR3 length: 16 amino acids. CDR3 sequence reads: CATSRDQGALSYEQYF. DNA of the CDR3: TGTGCCACCAGCAGAGATCAGGGGGCCCTCTCCTACGAGCAGTACTTC.

J is TRBJ2-1 and V is TRBV7-8; 9 nucleotides agree with TRBD1. With V trimmed by 1 base and J by 5 bases, 12 bases remained unmatched. The CDR3 has 18 residues. Germline CDR1 is SGHVS and CDR2 is FQNEAQ. The CDR3 DNA follows: TGTGCCAGCAGCTTAGGCCCTGGGACAGGGTCGGTTCACAATGAGCAGTTCTTC. This gives the protein CASSLGPGTGSVHNEQFF.

The chain carries TRBV27 and TRBJ2-5, with TRBD2 identical over 7 bases. The CDR3 runs 11 residues. V dropped 8 bases and J dropped 9; count of bases not matched to a gene: 6. Germline CDR1 reads MNHEY; CDR2 reads SMNVEV (reference sequence). Here the CDR3 reads CASGLVWAQYF. CDR3 coding DNA: TGTGCCAGCGGACTAGTTTGGGCCCAGTACTTC.

V gene TRBV10-3 combines with J gene TRBJ2-3; 13 bases are shared with TRBD2. The CDR3 has 18 amino acids. V was clipped by 10 bases and J by 1 base; unmatched bases: 14. From germline, CDR1 is ENHRY and CDR2 SYGVKD. This chain's CDR3 is CATSGLAGRGLGTDTQYF. The CDR3 nucleotides are TGTGCCACATCGGGACTAGCGGGGAGGGGGTTGGGCACAGATACGCAGTATTTT.

The chain has TRBV2 and TRBJ2-3, with D tentatively TRBD2 (7 bases). Germline CDR1 SNHLY, CDR2 FYNNEI. Trimming cost V 7 bases and J 5 bases, with 13 bases left between them. CDR3 length: 13 amino acids. CDR3 bases: TGTGCCAGCAAACGGGGGGCGGGAGATACGCAGTATTTT. Translated: CASKRGAGDTQYF. The full variable domain, with the rest looked up from reference TRBV2 and TRBJ2-3, is EPEVTQTPSHQVTQMGQEVILRCVPISNHLYFYWYRQILGQKVEFLVSFYNNEISEKSEIFDDQFSVERPDGSNFTLKIRSTKLEDSAMYFCASKRGAGDTQYFGPGTRLTVL.

The chain recombines TRBV27 with TRBJ1-1; TRBD1 matches 9 bases. The V and J ends lost 5 bases and 6 bases, in that order; junction bases with no gene match: 7. Germline V lookup: CDR1 MNHEY, CDR2 SMNVEV (reference sequence). The CDR3 runs 14 residues. The CDR3 reads CASSLGQGNAEAFF. CDR3 in DNA: TGTGCCAGCAGTCTCGGACAGGGGAATGCTGAAGCTTTCTTT.

This clone occurred a few times. CDR3 nucleotides: TGTGCCAGCAGCGAAGCGAGTGAGCAGTTCTTC. This sequence encodes CASSEASEQFF. The J gene is TRBJ2-1, the V gene TRBV5-6, with no clear D. This CDR3 comprises 11 residues. Per germline, CDR1 SGHDT and CDR2 YYEEEE. The germline V and J ends were trimmed by 4 bases and 9 bases, with 8 bases remaining between them.

The rearrangement uses TRBV6-5 and TRBJ1-4; D is unresolved. Germline V gene sequence: CDR1 MNHEY, CDR2 SVGAGI. V lost 5 bases and J lost 5, with 9 bases in between. The CDR3 totals 13 residues. CDR3 protein: CASSRTWNEKLFF. The CDR3 region has the DNA TGTGCCAGCAGTCGTACATGGAATGAAAAACTGTTTTTT.

This chain joins TRBV20-1 and TRBJ2-7; TRBD2 agrees at 9 bases. The CDR3 length is 14 residues. The trim removed 3 bases at V and 4 bases at J, leaving 7 bases unmatched. CDR1 DFQATT and CDR2 SNEGSKA come from the germline V gene (reference sequence). CDR3: CSASGGRAGYEQYF. CDR3 coding DNA: TGCAGTGCTAGTGGCGGGAGGGCCGGATACGAGCAGTACTTC.

The genes are TRBV7-9 and TRBJ2-3, with 9 nucleotides matching TRBD1. This CDR3 region has 16 residues. V was clipped by 4 bases and J by 2 bases; unmatched bases: 7. Germline CDR1 reads SEHNR; CDR2 reads FQNEAQ (reference sequence). CDR3 protein: CASSSGQGQFTDTQYF. The CDR3 nucleotides are TGTGCCAGCAGCTCGGGACAGGGACAGTTCACAGATACGCAGTATTTT.

V usage is TRBV7-2 and J usage is TRBJ2-2; TRBD2 agrees at 10 bases. With 6 bases clipped from V and 6 bases from J, the junction kept 13 bases outside the gene matches. The CDR3 contains 17 residues. Germline V CDR1 and CDR2: SGHTA, FQGNSA. The CDR3 protein is CASSPNKGLAGAGELFF. The CDR3, as DNA: TGTGCCAGCAGTCCGAACAAAGGGCTAGCGGGGGCCGGGGAGCTGTTTTTT.

V and J are TRBV2 and TRBJ1-1; D might be TRBD1 (6 bases). The CDR3 totals 12 residues. V was trimmed by 7 bases and J by 6 bases, leaving 12 bases between them. Germline CDR1 SNHLY, CDR2 FYNNEI. CDR3: CASIGGASEAFF. CDR3 nucleotide sequence: TGTGCCAGCATAGGGGGGGCTTCTGAAGCTTTCTTT.

This chain joins TRBV24-1 and TRBJ2-1; no firm D call. The germline V and J ends were trimmed by 0 bases and 0 bases, with 8 bases remaining between them. Germline V gene sequence: CDR1 KGHDR, CDR2 SFDVKD. The CDR3 loop spans 16 amino acids. CDR3 protein: CATSDLNPSSYNEQFF. CDR3 in DNA: TGTGCCACCAGTGATTTGAATCCCAGCTCCTACAATGAGCAGTTCTTC.

The CDR3 DNA is TGTGCCAGCAGTCCAGGGGCAGTTAAAGCTTTCTTT. As protein: CASSPGAVKAFF. V usage is TRBV12-3 or TRBV12-4 and J usage is TRBJ1-1; maybe TRBD1 (6 bases). V shed 5 bases and J shed 9 bases, with 13 bases lying between them. This CDR3 has 12 amino acids.

The rearrangement joins TRBV7-9 to TRBJ1-2; 7 bases agree with TRBD1. Losses at the gene ends were 3 bases for V and 8 bases for J; bases not matched to a gene: 3. CDR3 size: 12 residues. Germline-derived CDR1 and CDR2 are SEHNR and FQNEAQ (reference sequence). The CDR3 reads CASSFTGEGYTF. CDR3 nucleotides: TGTGCCAGCAGCTTCACAGGGGAAGGCTACACCTTC.

The gene calls are TRBV28 and TRBJ1-2, with 12 bases that match TRBD1. The CDR3 sequence is 15 residues long. J lost 8 bases, V lost 8 bases, and 12 bases had no gene match. Germline values: CDR1 MDHEN, CDR2 SYDVKM. As DNA, the CDR3 is TGTGCCAGCTCCCGGGGGACAGGGGGCCCGGGGGGCTACACCTTC. This translates into CASSRGTGGPGGYTF.